This T cell receptor (beta chain) emerged from a study of tumor-infiltrating lymphocytes in primary liver carcinoma. For the study at large: Tumors were stage T1-T3 N0M0, about 4 to 11 cm across. The study's findings and limits: Overlap in tumor-adjacent and tumor-blood pairs fell below that of tumor region pairs.

Reverse transcription of approximately 500 ng total RNA with a constant-region primer produced TCR beta cDNA. Libraries covering TCR beta were generated through three nested multiplex PCR rounds (using a slightly modified ARM-PCR). Running roughly 10 cycles apiece, the first two PCR rounds relied on TRBV1-TRBV30 forward primers together with a C-beta reverse primer. TCRdb passed the multiplex PCR reads through MiXCR, listing each CDR3 protein once. The data show 80,000 or so distinct CDR3 sequences, 69% seen once. Co-extracting RNA and DNA was done with roughly 17-31 mg of unsorted bulk tissue as input. CDR1 PRHDT and CDR2 FYEKMQ come from the germline V gene (reference sequence). CDR3 length equals 16 residues. For this clonotype: The target antigen is unknown. A read error may produce the germline difference seen at one junction end.

The rearrangement uses TRBV13 and TRBJ2-1, with D unclear. The material sequenced was tumor-adjacent normal liver tissue. This sequence was found in a middle-aged man with primary liver carcinoma and hepatitis B virus infection. This CDR3 is CASSARFSSSFNEHFF. CDR3 nucleotide sequence: TGTGCCAGCAGCGCTCGGTTTTCCAGCTCCTTCAATGAGCACTTCTTC.